What follows is one TCR beta chain and its context. What it binds is not known. A much larger clone differs from this one at a single base, so this may be a read error. This record comes from a study of T cell repertoires in cytomegalovirus infection. The CDR3 is 13 amino acids. The germline V gene has CDR1 SGHVS and CDR2 FNYEAQ. The V end was cut by 0 bases, the J end by 13 bases, with 15 bases between. TCRdb re-analysed the reads in MiXCR, keeping a single row per CDR3 protein. The sample lists roughly 920,000 distinct CDR3 sequences, around a third occurring once. The rearrangement links TRBV7-6 to TRBJ1-2; a possible D gene is TRBD1 (5 bases). The TCR sequence derives from a human donor in good health (CMV status not recorded). Some clones in this sample may be carry-over from other donors' samples. The sequencing here drew on cultured CD8+ T cells from PBMCs, taken from culture after CMV antigen stimulation. As DNA, the CDR3 is TGTGCCAGCAGCTTAGCTTTATCGGACATGTCCACCTTC. Translated: CASSLALSDMSTF.